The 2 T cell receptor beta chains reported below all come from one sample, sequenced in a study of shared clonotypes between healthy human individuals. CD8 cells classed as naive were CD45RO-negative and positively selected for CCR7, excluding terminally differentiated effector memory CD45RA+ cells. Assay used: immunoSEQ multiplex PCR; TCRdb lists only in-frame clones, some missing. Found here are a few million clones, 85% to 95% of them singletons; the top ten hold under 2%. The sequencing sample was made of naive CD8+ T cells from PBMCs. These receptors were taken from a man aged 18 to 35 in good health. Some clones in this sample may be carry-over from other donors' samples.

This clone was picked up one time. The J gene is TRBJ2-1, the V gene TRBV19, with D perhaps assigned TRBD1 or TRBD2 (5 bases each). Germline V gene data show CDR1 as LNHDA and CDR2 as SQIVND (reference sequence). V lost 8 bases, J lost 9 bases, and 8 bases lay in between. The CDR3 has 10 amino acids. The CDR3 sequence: CASVGTEQFF. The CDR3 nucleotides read TGTGCCAGTGTCGGGACTGAGCAGTTCTTC.

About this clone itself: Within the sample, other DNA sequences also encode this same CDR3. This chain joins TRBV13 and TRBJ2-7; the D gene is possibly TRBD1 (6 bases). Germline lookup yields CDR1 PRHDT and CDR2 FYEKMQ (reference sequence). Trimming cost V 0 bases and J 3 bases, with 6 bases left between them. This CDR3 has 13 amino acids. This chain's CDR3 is CASSLGDSYEQYF. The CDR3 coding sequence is TGTGCCAGCAGCTTAGGGGACAGCTACGAGCAGTACTTC.